This T cell receptor beta chain was recorded in a study of OX40 agonist ivuxolimab in advanced cancers. About the study: Patients received the agonistic anti-OX40 (CD134) antibody ivuxolimab.

This CDR3 comprises 15 residues. CDR1 is SEHNR, CDR2 FQNEAQ, per germline (reference sequence). V lost 1 base and J lost 0; bases outside the gene matches: 3. People who had autoimmune disease history or systemic immunosuppression were excluded. Assay used: immunoSEQ multiplex PCR; TCRdb lists only in-frame clones, some missing. Among roughly 86,000 clones listed, about 94% were seen once. Remarks on this clone: Its cognate antigen is unknown.

Broader study findings: At 0.1 to 3.0 mg/kg, CD4+ and CD8+ blood T cells expanded clonally by week 6.

The receptor was derived from an adult with an advanced solid tumor such as melanoma, head and neck, liver or kidney cancer. The input for sequencing was CD4+ or CD8+ T cells sorted from blood, taken in a trial of the OX40 agonist ivuxolimab. The chain joins TRBV7-9 to TRBJ2-7, with 7 bases aligning to TRBD2. CDR3 sequence (DNA): TGTGCCAGCAGCTTAGGAGCGGGACTCTCCTACGAGCAGTACTTC. Its translation: CASSLGAGLSYEQYF.